This TCR beta chain was captured in a study of CD8+CD57+ T cells in acquired aplastic anemia. Overall study results and limits: With respect to CD8+ Simpson's diversity, patients and controls did not differ significantly.

A remark on this clonotype: Its antigen remains unknown.

This CDR3 spans 16 amino acids. The germline gives CDR1 SGHAT, CDR2 FQNNGV. V dropped 6 bases and J dropped 0; count of bases not matched to a gene: 5. Profiling of TCR beta VDJ combinations and CDR3 sequences used genomic DNA as template. TCRdb re-called the reads with MiXCR, one entry per CDR3 protein. Of approximately 150,000 distinct CDR3 sequences listed, about 45% are singletons. The authors sequenced patients whose flow cytometry had shown CD8+CD57+ cell expansion. Sequencing was carried out using sorted CD4+, CD8+, or CD8+CD57+ T cells (not recorded which) from PBMCs. The J gene is TRBJ2-7, the V gene TRBV11-2; the match to TRBD2 covers 13 bases. The source is a human donor with aplastic anemia. The CDR3 loop reads CASRGTSGVSSYEQYV. The CDR3 nucleotides read TGTGCCAGCAGGGGGACTAGCGGGGTTAGCTCCTACGAGCAGTACGTC.